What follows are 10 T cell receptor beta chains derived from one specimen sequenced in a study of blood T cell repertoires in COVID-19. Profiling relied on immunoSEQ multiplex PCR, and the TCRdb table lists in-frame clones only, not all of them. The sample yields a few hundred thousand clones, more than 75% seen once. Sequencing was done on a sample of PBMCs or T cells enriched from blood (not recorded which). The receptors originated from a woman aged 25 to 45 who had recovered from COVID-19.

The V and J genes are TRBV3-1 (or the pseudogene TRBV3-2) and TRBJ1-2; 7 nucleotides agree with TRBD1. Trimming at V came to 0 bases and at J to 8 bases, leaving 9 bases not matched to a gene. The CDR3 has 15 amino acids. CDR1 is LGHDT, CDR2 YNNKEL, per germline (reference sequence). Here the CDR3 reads CASSQDTTGRWGYTF. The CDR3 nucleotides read TGTGCCAGCAGCCAAGATACGACAGGGCGGTGGGGCTACACCTTC.

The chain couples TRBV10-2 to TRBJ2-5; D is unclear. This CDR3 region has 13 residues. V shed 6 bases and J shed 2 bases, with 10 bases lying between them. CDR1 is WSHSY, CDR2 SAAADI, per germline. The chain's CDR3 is CASRGAPQETQYF. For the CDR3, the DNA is TGCGCCAGCAGAGGAGCCCCGCAAGAGACCCAGTACTTC.

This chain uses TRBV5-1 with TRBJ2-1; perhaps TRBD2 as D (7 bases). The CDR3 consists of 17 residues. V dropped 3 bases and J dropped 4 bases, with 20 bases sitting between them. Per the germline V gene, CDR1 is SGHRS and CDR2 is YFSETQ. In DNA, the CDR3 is TGCGCCAGCAGCTACTCGGGGGGCGGAGGGGTATACAATGAGCAGTTCTTC. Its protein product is CASSYSGGGGVYNEQFF.

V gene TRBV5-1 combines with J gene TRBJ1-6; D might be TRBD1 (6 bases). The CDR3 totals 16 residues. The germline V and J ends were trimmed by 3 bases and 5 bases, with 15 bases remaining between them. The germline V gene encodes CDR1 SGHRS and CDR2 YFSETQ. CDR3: CASSSGPQGNNSPLHF. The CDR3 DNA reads TGCGCCAGCAGCTCCGGACCCCAGGGGAATAATTCACCCCTCCACTTT.

CDR3 DNA: TGTGCCAGCAGTTTTGACGGAGACACTGAAGCTTTCTTT. Translated: CASSFDGDTEAFF. J is TRBJ1-1 and V is TRBV12-3 or TRBV12-4, with no clear D. V was pared by 3 bases and J by 3 bases, with 8 bases between. The CDR3 has 13 residues.

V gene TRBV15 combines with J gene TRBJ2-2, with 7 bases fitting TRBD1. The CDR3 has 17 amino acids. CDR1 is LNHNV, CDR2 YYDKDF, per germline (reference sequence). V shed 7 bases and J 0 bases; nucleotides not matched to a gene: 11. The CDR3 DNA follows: TGTGCCACCAATGTCCCGGACAGGACAACGAACACCGGGGAGCTGTTTTTT. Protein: CATNVPDRTTNTGELFF.

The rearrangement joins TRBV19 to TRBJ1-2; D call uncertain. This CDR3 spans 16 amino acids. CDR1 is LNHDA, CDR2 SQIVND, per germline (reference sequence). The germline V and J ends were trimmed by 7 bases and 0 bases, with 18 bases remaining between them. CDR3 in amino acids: CASIPRSGATNYGYTF. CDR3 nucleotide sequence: TGTGCCAGTATCCCCCGTTCCGGAGCAACTAACTATGGCTACACCTTC.

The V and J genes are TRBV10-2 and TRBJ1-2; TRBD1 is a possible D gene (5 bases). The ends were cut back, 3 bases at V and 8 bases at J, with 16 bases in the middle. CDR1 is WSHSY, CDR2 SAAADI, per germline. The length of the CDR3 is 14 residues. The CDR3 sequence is CASSEIKGSVGYTF. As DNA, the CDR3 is TGCGCCAGCAGTGAAATTAAGGGGTCAGTAGGCTACACCTTC.

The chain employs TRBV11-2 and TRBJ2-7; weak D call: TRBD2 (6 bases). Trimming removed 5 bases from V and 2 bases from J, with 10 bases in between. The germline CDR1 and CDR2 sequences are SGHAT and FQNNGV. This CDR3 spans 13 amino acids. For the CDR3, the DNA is TGTGCCAGCAGCCACGGGACTCCCTACGAGCAGTACTTC. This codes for CASSHGTPYEQYF.

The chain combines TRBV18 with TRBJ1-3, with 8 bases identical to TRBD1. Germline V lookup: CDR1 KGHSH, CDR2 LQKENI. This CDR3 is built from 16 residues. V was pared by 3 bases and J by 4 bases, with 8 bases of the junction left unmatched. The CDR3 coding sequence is TGTGCCAGCTCACCTACCGGGACAGGAGCCGGAAACACCATATATTTT. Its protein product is CASSPTGTGAGNTIYF.